The rows below give T cell receptor beta chains drawn from one sample of a study of radiation and T cells in renal cell carcinoma. Measured with immunoSEQ multiplex PCR; TCRdb has only the in-frame clones, and not every one. The sample includes 25,000 to 40,000 clones, roughly 80% of them seen just once. Material: blood, obtained from a patient whose treatment included radiotherapy and nephrectomy. Receptors were obtained from a man between 60 and 75 years old with renal cell carcinoma. Both conserved end residues are part of each CDR3. A D gene is named only where the DNA matches it firmly. Only part of the rows carry a size: once, few, many, or a class if the clone is expanded.

D	J	size	V	DNA	CDR3
NA	TRBJ2-2	large	TRBV4-1	TGCGCCAGCAGCCTGTTAGGTCTAGCCGTGGGGGGCACCGGGGAGCTGTTTTTT	CASSLLGLAVGGTGELFF
TRBD2	TRBJ2-7	NA	TRBV4-3	TGCGCCAGCAGCCCCCTAGCGGGAGACGCCTACGAGCAGTACTTC	CASSPLAGDAYEQYF
TRBD2	TRBJ2-7	few	TRBV19	TGTGCCAGTAGCCCTCCGGGGGGGCGGGACGAGCAGTACTTC	CASSPPGGRDEQYF
TRBD2	TRBJ2-3	NA	TRBV7-9	TGTGCCAGCAGCTCCCGACTGAGGACTAGCGGGAGTGTAGATACGCAGTATTTT	CASSSRLRTSGSVDTQYF
NA	TRBJ1-5	NA	TRBV7-2	TGTGCCAGCAGCTTGAGAACTAATCAGCCCCAGCATTTT	CASSLRTNQPQHF
NA	TRBJ2-2	NA	TRBV5-1	TGTGCCAGCAGCCCGTACACCGGGGAGCTGTTTTTT	CASSPYTGELFF
NA	TRBJ1-1	few	TRBV5-4	TGTGCCAGCAGCCCAAAGAGGGGTCCAAACACTGAAGCTTTCTTT	CASSPKRGPNTEAFF
TRBD1	TRBJ1-1	NA	TRBV10-3	TGTGCCATCAGGGACAGGACAGGGCGGGACACTGAAGCTTTCTTT	CAIRDRTGRDTEAFF
NA	TRBJ2-5	NA	TRBV10-3	TGTGCCATCAGTCGGGCCCGGGAAGAGACCCAGTACTTC	CAISRAREETQYF
TRBD1	TRBJ1-2	NA	TRBV2	TGTGCCAGCAGGGGGACAGCTAACTATGGCTACACCTTC	CASRGTANYGYTF
TRBD2	TRBJ2-5	NA	TRBV6-5	TGTGCCAGCAGCCCCGAGCGGGGAGAGACCCAGTACTTC	CASSPERGETQYF
NA	TRBJ1-2	NA	TRBV25-1	TGTGCCAGCAGTGAATTGGCTGGCTACACCTTC	CASSELAGYTF
NA	TRBJ1-1	once	TRBV19	TGTGCCAGTAACAAAGGGCCTTCCATGCCTGAAGCTTTCTTT	CASNKGPSMPEAFF
TRBD1	TRBJ2-1	NA	TRBV11-1	TGTGCCAGCAGCCGAGACAGGGGGCACAATGAGCAGTTCTTC	CASSRDRGHNEQFF
NA	TRBJ2-3	few	TRBV28	TGTGCCAGCACTACAGATACGCAGTATTTT	CASTTDTQYF
TRBD2	TRBJ2-7	once	TRBV10-1	TGCGCCACGGGGCCCCATCGCGATAAACTAGCGCCCTCCTACGAGCAGTACTTC	CATGPHRDKLAPSYEQYF
TRBD1	TRBJ1-5	NA	TRBV15	TGTGCCACCAGCACTGTTTACGGGACAGGGAATTCTCAGCCCCAGCATTTT	CATSTVYGTGNSQPQHF
NA	TRBJ2-1	NA	TRBV9	TGTGCCAGCAGCTCACCCACCGGCTTCCACGGCCCCTACAATGAGCAGTTCTTC	CASSSPTGFHGPYNEQFF
TRBD1	TRBJ1-6	NA	TRBV9	TGTGCCAGCAGCGCCGGACAGGGGGCCAATTCACCCCTCCACTTT	CASSAGQGANSPLHF
TRBD2	TRBJ2-7	NA	TRBV5-1	TGCGCCAGCAGCTTGATAGGACTAGCGGGATACGAGCAGTACTTC	CASSLIGLAGYEQYF
TRBD1	TRBJ2-1	NA	TRBV2	TGTGCCAGCAGTGCTCAGGGGGCGGGCAATGAGCAGTTCTTC	CASSAQGAGNEQFF
NA	TRBJ2-2	NA	TRBV7-6	TGTGCCAGCAGCCCAGAAACGGGCACCGGGGAGCTGTTTTTT	CASSPETGTGELFF
NA	TRBJ2-2	NA	TRBV5-1	TGCGCCAGCAGAACAGGGCCCCCGAACACCGGGGAGCTGTTTTTT	CASRTGPPNTGELFF
TRBD1	TRBJ2-1	NA	TRBV19	TGTGCCAGTAGTCGCCTGGGACAGTCCTCCTACAATGAGCAGTTCTTC	CASSRLGQSSYNEQFF
NA	TRBJ1-6	NA	TRBV5-6	TGTGCCAGCAGCTTGCAACAGATCCTTAATTCACCCCTCCACTTT	CASSLQQILNSPLHF
NA	TRBJ2-7	few	TRBV6-5	TGTGCCAGCAGTTATGCGTCCGCTAGCACTTACGAGCAGTACTTC	CASSYASASTYEQYF
NA	TRBJ2-3	NA	TRBV9	TGTGCCAGCAGCGTATTCGCGGGGCGCACAGATACGCAGTATTTT	CASSVFAGRTDTQYF
NA	TRBJ2-7	NA	TRBV10-3	TGTGCCATCACCGGGCAACAGAACTACGAACAGTACTTC	CAITGQQNYEQYF
NA	TRBJ1-5	NA	TRBV19	TGTGCCAGTAGTATTATACGACAAGTTAGCAATCAGCCCCAGCATTTT	CASSIIRQVSNQPQHF
NA	TRBJ2-5	NA	TRBV2	TGTGCCCAGGGGTTAGAGACCCAGTACTTC	CAQGLETQYF
TRBD2	TRBJ2-7	NA	TRBV7-3	TGTGCCAGCAGTCGGGGACTAGCGGGAGCCGAGCAGTACTTC	CASSRGLAGAEQYF
NA	TRBJ1-3	NA	TRBV29-1	TGCAGCGTGTGGAACTCTGGAAACACCATATATTTT	CSVWNSGNTIYF
NA	TRBJ2-2	NA	TRBV6-6	TGTGCCAGCAGTTACTCAGGAGTTGGAACCGGGGAGCTGTTTTTT	CASSYSGVGTGELFF
NA	TRBJ2-1	NA	TRBV29-1	TGCAGCGTAAACCCGAGCTCCTACAATGAGCAGTTCTTC	CSVNPSSYNEQFF
NA	TRBJ2-1	NA	TRBV7-2	TGTGCCAGCAGCTTAGAAGGGCGGGATGGAGTTTACAATGAGCAGTTCTTC	CASSLEGRDGVYNEQFF
NA	TRBJ2-1	NA	TRBV5-1	TGCGCCAGCAGCTGGGGGTCGTCCTACAATGAGCAGTTCTTC	CASSWGSSYNEQFF
TRBD1	TRBJ2-7	NA	TRBV15	TGTGCCACCAGCAGCCCCGACAGGGGGCTCTACGAGCAGTACTTC	CATSSPDRGLYEQYF
NA	TRBJ2-1	NA	TRBV6-5	TGTGCCAGCAGATATCCGGGACTTCGGAATGAGCAGTTCTTC	CASRYPGLRNEQFF
TRBD1	TRBJ1-2	once	TRBV9	TGTGCCAGCAGCGAGGGACAGGGTAACTATGGCTACACCTTC	CASSEGQGNYGYTF
NA	TRBJ2-5	NA	TRBV6-1	TGTGCCAGCAGTGAGCTAGGTGTGACCCAGTACTTC	CASSELGVTQYF
NA	TRBJ2-7	NA	TRBV15	TGTGCCACCAGCAGAGATGGGGAAAGTACCTACGAGCAGTACTTC	CATSRDGESTYEQYF
NA	TRBJ1-5	NA	TRBV2	TGTGCCAGCGAAATGACCCCCGTCCAGCCCCAGCATTTT	CASEMTPVQPQHF
TRBD1	TRBJ1-5	NA	TRBV15	TGTGCCACCAGCAGAACAGGGGGACCGGGTTCGGGTCAGCCCCAGCATTTT	CATSRTGGPGSGQPQHF
NA	TRBJ2-2	NA	TRBV7-9	TGTGCCAGCAGCTTACCGAATACCACGAACACCGGGGAGCTGTTTTTT	CASSLPNTTNTGELFF